A single sample gave rise to the 7 T cell receptor beta chains below, sequenced in a study of shared clonotypes between healthy human individuals (dated by TCRdb to the early 2020s). Library preparation used the immunoSEQ multiplex PCR assay. TCRdb holds this immuneACCESS table with in-frame rearrangements only. Some clones are missing; in checked studies, unresolved V genes explain under half, and the rest has no known cause. The sample table lists around 600,000 clones, about 95% of them with a count of one. Together, the top ten hold around 0.11% of the sample. For the CD8 naive samples, CD45RO-negative cells were positively selected for CCR7, yielding a CD45RA+CCR7+ population from which TemRA cells were excluded. The source material was naive CD8+ T cells sorted from blood. The cell subset or site label, as the study defines it: CD45RA+CCR7+. The receptors come from a woman aged 25 to 39 in good health.

Only one count was recorded for this clone. This sequence joins TRBV11-2 and TRBJ2-2; D remains unclear. Germline CDR1 reads SGHAT; CDR2 reads FQNNGV. The CDR3 runs to 16 residues. V was trimmed by 7 bases and J by 2 bases, leaving 17 bases between them. CDR3 amino acids: CASIKFDRLNTGELFF. Here the CDR3 DNA reads TGTGCCAGCATCAAATTTGACCGACTTAACACCGGGGAGCTGTTTTTT. Filled out from reference TRBV11-2 and TRBJ2-2, the complete variable domain reads EAGVAQSPRYKIIEKRQSVAFWCNPISGHATLYWYQQILGQGPKLLIQFQNNGVVDDSQLPKDRFSAERLKGVDSTLKIQPAKLEDSAVYLCASIKFDRLNTGELFFGEGSRLTVL.

Comments on this clone: In the same sample, other DNA sequences code for this CDR3. This chain uses TRBV5-6 with TRBJ2-7; D is undetermined. Germline values: CDR1 SGHDT, CDR2 YYEEEE. The germline V and J ends were trimmed by 1 base and 1 base, with 9 bases remaining between them. This CDR3 region has 14 residues. The CDR3 loop reads CASSLSGRSYEQYF. DNA of the CDR3: TGTGCCAGCAGCTTGTCAGGCAGATCCTACGAGCAGTACTTC.

This clone has only a few counts. CDR3 sequence: CASSLVRGYEQYF. CDR3 in DNA: TGTGCCAGCAGCTTAGTGCGGGGCTACGAGCAGTACTTC. The J gene is TRBJ2-7, the V gene TRBV11-2, with a possible D match to TRBD2 (6 bases). Germline lookup yields CDR1 SGHAT and CDR2 FQNNGV. The germline V and J ends were trimmed by 1 base and 3 bases, with 7 bases remaining between them. This CDR3 spans 13 amino acids.

This clone was seen only once. This chain connects TRBV19 to TRBJ2-1; D perhaps matches TRBD2 (5 bases). Germline assignment: CDR1 LNHDA and CDR2 SQIVND (reference sequence). CDR3 length equals 16 residues. V was cut by 1 base and J by 4 bases, with 14 bases left in between. This CDR3 reads CASSIVLTGGYNEQFF. The CDR3 coding sequence is TGTGCCAGTAGTATAGTCCTTACGGGCGGGTACAATGAGCAGTTCTTC.

This rearrangement joins TRBV4-1 to TRBJ2-7; possibly TRBD1 for D (5 bases). The CDR3 length is 17 residues. V lost 4 bases, J lost 6 bases, and 25 bases lay in between. CDR1 is MGHRA, CDR2 YSYEKL, per germline. CDR3 region: CASSPGSALDVLSEQYF. The CDR3 DNA reads TGCGCCAGCAGCCCAGGGTCTGCGCTCGACGTTTTGAGCGAGCAGTACTTC.

The V call is TRBV27, the J call TRBJ1-1; D is ambiguous. Trimming removed 0 bases from V and 7 bases from J, with 9 bases in between. Per germline, CDR1 MNHEY and CDR2 SMNVEV (reference sequence). The CDR3 totals 13 residues. CDR3 in DNA: TGTGCCAGCAGTTTATCAGGGTTTAATGAAGCTTTCTTT. This codes for CASSLSGFNEAFF.

This chain joins TRBV6-4 and TRBJ1-5; TRBD1 matches at 10 bases. Germline V lookup: CDR1 MRHNA, CDR2 SNTAGT. Losses at the gene ends were 1 base for V and 2 bases for J; bases not matched to a gene: 2. This CDR3 contains 16 residues. The DNA for the CDR3 is TGTGCCAGCAGTGACTGCGGACAGGGGGGCAATCAGCCCCAGCATTTT. The encoded protein is CASSDCGQGGNQPQHF.